The entry below gives a single T cell receptor beta chain sequence along with its context. Its antigen remains unidentified. TCR beta cDNA libraries had unique molecular identifiers. Input populations of roughly 1 to 10 million T cells gave rise to hundreds of thousands of cDNA molecules. A single record per CDR3 protein comes from TCRdb applying MiXCR to the PCR reads. The profile shows around 400,000 distinct CDR3 sequences, around 33% of them singletons. This specimen comes from a study of post-analysis software for immune sequencing data. Study-level background: Disease trajectories encompassed relapsing-remitting, secondary progressive and progressive-relapsing multiple sclerosis.

Losses at the gene ends were 6 bases for V and 2 bases for J; bases not matched to a gene: 12. Germline CDR1 MNHEY, CDR2 SMNVEV (reference sequence). This CDR3 contains 19 residues. Study-wide points: About 5 TRBV segments occurring more often in patients than controls included TRBV5-6, TRBV5-1 and TRBV20-1. Co-batched samples clustered tightly together by F measure.

This chain uses TRBV27 with TRBJ2-1; 14 nucleotides match TRBD2. The sample consisted of blood. The receptor comes from a girl aged 10-17 years with multiple sclerosis. The CDR3 DNA reads TGTGCCAGCAGCGTAGGGGGGACTAGCGGGGGTCGCCCCTACAATGAGCAGTTCTTC. This encodes CASSVGGTSGGRPYNEQFF.